The 4 T cell receptor beta chains given below trace back to one sample, sequenced in a study of T cells after yellow fever vaccination. One entry per CDR3 protein, called by TCRdb with MiXCR from the 5' RACE reads. This table holds some 550,000 distinct CDR3 sequences, under 25% found once. The sequencing here drew on PBMCs, taken 15 days after the yellow fever booster vaccination. These receptors came from a man younger than 45 who received the YFV17D yellow fever vaccine.

A few counts support this clonotype. V gene TRBV20-1 combines with J gene TRBJ2-7; 7 nucleotides match TRBD1. CDR1 and CDR2 (germline): DFQATT, SNEGSKA (reference sequence). This CDR3 comprises 13 residues. The CDR3 sequence: CRAHRQGSYEQYF. The CDR3 bases are TGCAGAGCCCATCGACAGGGTAGCTACGAGCAGTACTTC.

The chain employs TRBV5-1 and TRBJ1-1; TRBD1 is a possible D gene (6 bases). The CDR3 loop spans 16 amino acids. The V and J ends lost 0 bases and 5 bases respectively, with 17 bases between them. Germline V lookup: CDR1 SGHRS, CDR2 YFSETQ. The CDR3 here is CASSLATGYGVTEAFF. CDR3 in DNA: TGCGCCAGCAGCTTGGCTACAGGGTACGGGGTAACTGAAGCTTTCTTT. Full variable domain (rest looked up from reference TRBV5-1 and TRBJ1-1): KAGVTQTPRYLIKTRGQQVTLSCSPISGHRSVSWYQQTPGQGLQFLFEYFSETQRNKGNFPGRFSGRQFSNSRSEMNVSTLELGDSALYLCASSLATGYGVTEAFFGQGTRLTVV.

This clonotype was observed a few times. One end of the junction fails to match germline, which may point to a read error. The chain employs TRBV18 and TRBJ1-1; a weak D match, TRBD1 (6 bases). This CDR3 spans 14 amino acids. Germline-derived CDR1 and CDR2 are KGHSH and LQKENI. The CDR3 nucleotides read TGTGCCAGCTCACCATACGGCGACCAGGGGAAATTAAGCTTT. It translates to CASSPYGDQGKLSF.

This clonotype was seen only a few times. The rearrangement uses TRBV7-2 and TRBJ2-7; D might be TRBD2 (6 bases). CDR1 SGHTA and CDR2 FQGNSA come from the germline V gene. CDR3 length equals 14 residues. Trimming removed 2 bases at V and 1 base at J, with 9 bases between. The chain's CDR3 is CASSLQAGSYEQYF. DNA for the CDR3: TGTGCCAGCAGCTTACAAGCGGGTTCCTACGAGCAGTACTTC.